This is a list of T cell receptor beta chains from one sample in a study of OX40 agonist ivuxolimab in advanced cancers. Profiling relied on immunoSEQ multiplex PCR, and the TCRdb table lists in-frame clones only, not all of them. The table records around 50,000 clones, about 85% of them present only once. This material consisted of CD4+ or CD8+ T cells sorted from blood, taken in a trial of the OX40 agonist ivuxolimab. These receptors were taken from an adult with an advanced solid tumor such as melanoma, head and neck, liver or kidney cancer. The CDR3 runs from the conserved cysteine through the conserved F or W. Each record gives: CDR3 DNA, CDR3 protein, clone size, V gene, CDR3 length, J gene, D gene. The D gene is left open where the match is weak. Size is stated for part of the rows, as once, few or many counts, or as a class when the clone is expanded.

cdr3_nt: TGCGCCAGCAGCTGGGCTATCGGGAACTATGGCTACACCTTC; cdr3_aa: CASSWAIGNYGYTF; clone_size: .; v_call: TRBV5-1; cdr3_length: 14; j_call: TRBJ1-2; d_call: .
cdr3_nt: TGTGCCAGCAGTGACACGCAGGGAGACACAGATACGCAGTATTTT; cdr3_aa: CASSDTQGDTDTQYF; clone_size: .; v_call: TRBV6-4; cdr3_length: 15; j_call: TRBJ2-3; d_call: .
cdr3_nt: TGTGCCAGCAGCATAGGTTCAGATACGCAGTATTTT; cdr3_aa: CASSIGSDTQYF; clone_size: .; v_call: TRBV7-9; cdr3_length: 12; j_call: TRBJ2-3; d_call: .
cdr3_nt: TGTGCCAGCAGTTATTATGCGAACACCGGGGAGCTGTTTTTT; cdr3_aa: CASSYYANTGELFF; clone_size: .; v_call: TRBV6-5; cdr3_length: 14; j_call: TRBJ2-2; d_call: .
cdr3_nt: TGTGCCAGCAGCTTAATGATGGGACACACAGATACGCAGTATTTT; cdr3_aa: CASSLMMGHTDTQYF; clone_size: .; v_call: TRBV11-2; cdr3_length: 15; j_call: TRBJ2-3; d_call: .
cdr3_nt: TGTGCCAGCAGCTTAGGGACTAGCGGGTACAGCTCCTACAATGAGCAGTTCTTC; cdr3_aa: CASSLGTSGYSSYNEQFF; clone_size: .; v_call: TRBV7-6; cdr3_length: 18; j_call: TRBJ2-1; d_call: TRBD2
cdr3_nt: TGTGCCAGCAGCCTACAGGGTAGCTCACCCCTCCACTTT; cdr3_aa: CASSLQGSSPLHF; clone_size: .; v_call: TRBV7-2; cdr3_length: 13; j_call: TRBJ1-6; d_call: .
cdr3_nt: TGTGCCAGCAGCTTAGGACGAAACACTGAAGCTTTCTTT; cdr3_aa: CASSLGRNTEAFF; clone_size: once; v_call: TRBV7-7; cdr3_length: 13; j_call: TRBJ1-1; d_call: .
cdr3_nt: TGTGCCAGCAGCTCTGGGGACCGCCAGAATCAGCCCCAGCATTTT; cdr3_aa: CASSSGDRQNQPQHF; clone_size: .; v_call: TRBV9; cdr3_length: 15; j_call: TRBJ1-5; d_call: .
cdr3_nt: TGTGCCAGCAGCGTAGGGCTATCGGCGGAGACCCAGTACTTC; cdr3_aa: CASSVGLSAETQYF; clone_size: .; v_call: TRBV9; cdr3_length: 14; j_call: TRBJ2-5; d_call: .
cdr3_nt: TGTGCCGGCCAACAGGCCCACGGAACTGAAGCTTTCTTT; cdr3_aa: CAGQQAHGTEAFF; clone_size: .; v_call: TRBV2; cdr3_length: 13; j_call: TRBJ1-1; d_call: .
cdr3_nt: TGTGCCAGCAGTGAAGTAACAGGGAACACTGAAGCTTTCTTT; cdr3_aa: CASSEVTGNTEAFF; clone_size: .; v_call: TRBV6-1; cdr3_length: 14; j_call: TRBJ1-1; d_call: .
cdr3_nt: TGTGCCAGCAGCGTTACCTGGACAGGGGGCGGAAACACCATATATTTT; cdr3_aa: CASSVTWTGGGNTIYF; clone_size: .; v_call: TRBV9; cdr3_length: 16; j_call: TRBJ1-3; d_call: TRBD1
cdr3_nt: TGTGCCAGTGGGGGCTTCAATGAGCAGTTCTTC; cdr3_aa: CASGGFNEQFF; clone_size: .; v_call: TRBV9; cdr3_length: 11; j_call: TRBJ2-1; d_call: .
cdr3_nt: TGCGCCAGCAGATCGGCGGCGGTAGGCTCCTACAATGAGCAGTTCTTC; cdr3_aa: CASRSAAVGSYNEQFF; clone_size: .; v_call: TRBV5-1; cdr3_length: 16; j_call: TRBJ2-1; d_call: .
cdr3_nt: TGTGCTAGTGGTTTGGCACAGGACTACGAGCAGTACTTC; cdr3_aa: CASGLAQDYEQYF; clone_size: .; v_call: TRBV12-5; cdr3_length: 13; j_call: TRBJ2-7; d_call: .
cdr3_nt: TGTGCCAGTAGTATAATGGGGACATTTCTTAATGAAGCTTTCTTT; cdr3_aa: CASSIMGTFLNEAFF; clone_size: .; v_call: TRBV19; cdr3_length: 15; j_call: TRBJ1-1; d_call: .
cdr3_nt: TGTGCCAGCAGCCAAGAAGTGTCAGACAATGAGCAGTTCTTC; cdr3_aa: CASSQEVSDNEQFF; clone_size: .; v_call: TRBV7-6; cdr3_length: 14; j_call: TRBJ2-1; d_call: .
cdr3_nt: TGCGCCAGCAGGGAACGGGACAGGGGGTTAGATGGCTACACCTTC; cdr3_aa: CASRERDRGLDGYTF; clone_size: .; v_call: TRBV5-1; cdr3_length: 15; j_call: TRBJ1-2; d_call: TRBD1
cdr3_nt: TGTGCCAGCAGCGACAGGACAGGGGGCATCTCCGAGCAGTACTTC; cdr3_aa: CASSDRTGGISEQYF; clone_size: .; v_call: TRBV9; cdr3_length: 15; j_call: TRBJ2-7; d_call: TRBD1
cdr3_nt: TGTGCCTGGTGGCACAGGGAAGAAGAGACCCAGTACTTC; cdr3_aa: CAWWHREEETQYF; clone_size: .; v_call: TRBV5-4; cdr3_length: 13; j_call: TRBJ2-5; d_call: .
cdr3_nt: TGTGCCAGCAGCTTTCTCGGGACAGGGGACGACACTGAAGCTTTCTTT; cdr3_aa: CASSFLGTGDDTEAFF; clone_size: .; v_call: TRBV5-6; cdr3_length: 16; j_call: TRBJ1-1; d_call: TRBD1
cdr3_nt: TGTGCCAGCAGCTTGGGTTTTGGCCTCCAAGAGACCCAGTACTTC; cdr3_aa: CASSLGFGLQETQYF; clone_size: .; v_call: TRBV11-2; cdr3_length: 15; j_call: TRBJ2-5; d_call: .